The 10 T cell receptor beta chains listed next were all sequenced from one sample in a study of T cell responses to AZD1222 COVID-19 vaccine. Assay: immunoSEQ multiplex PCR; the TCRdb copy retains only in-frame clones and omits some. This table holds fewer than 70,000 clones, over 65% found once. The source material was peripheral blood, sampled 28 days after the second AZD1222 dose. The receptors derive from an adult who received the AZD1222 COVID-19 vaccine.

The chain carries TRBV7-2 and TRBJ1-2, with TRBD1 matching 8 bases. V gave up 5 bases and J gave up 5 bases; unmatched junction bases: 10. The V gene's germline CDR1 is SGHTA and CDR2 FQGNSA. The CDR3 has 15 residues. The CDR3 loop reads CASSLSDRVVYGYTF. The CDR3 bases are TGTGCCAGCAGCCTATCGGACAGGGTGGTGTATGGCTACACCTTC.

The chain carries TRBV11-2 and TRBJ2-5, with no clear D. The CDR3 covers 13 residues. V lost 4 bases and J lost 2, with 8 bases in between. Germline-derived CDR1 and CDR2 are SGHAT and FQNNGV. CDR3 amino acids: CASSSEYQETQYF. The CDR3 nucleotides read TGTGCCAGCAGCTCGGAGTATCAAGAGACCCAGTACTTC. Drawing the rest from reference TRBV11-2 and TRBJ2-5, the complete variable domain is EAGVAQSPRYKIIEKRQSVAFWCNPISGHATLYWYQQILGQGPKLLIQFQNNGVVDDSQLPKDRFSAERLKGVDSTLKIQPAKLEDSAVYLCASSSEYQETQYFGPGTRLLVL.

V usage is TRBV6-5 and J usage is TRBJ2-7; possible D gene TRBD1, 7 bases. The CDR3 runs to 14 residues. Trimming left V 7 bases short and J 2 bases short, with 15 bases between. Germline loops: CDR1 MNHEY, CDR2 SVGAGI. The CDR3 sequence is CASKVDREAYEQYF. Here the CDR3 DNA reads TGTGCCAGCAAGGTTGACAGGGAGGCCTACGAGCAGTACTTC.

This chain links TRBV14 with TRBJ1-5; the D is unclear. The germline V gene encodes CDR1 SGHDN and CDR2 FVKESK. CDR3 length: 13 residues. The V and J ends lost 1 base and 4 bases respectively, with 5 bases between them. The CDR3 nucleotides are TGTGCCAGCAGCCAAGCGGGGAATCAGCCCCAGCATTTT. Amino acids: CASSQAGNQPQHF. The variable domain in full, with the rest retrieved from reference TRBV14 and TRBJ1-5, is EAGVTQFPSHSVIEKGQTVTLRCDPISGHDNLYWYRRVMGKEIKFLLHFVKESKQDESGMPNNRFLAERTGGTYSTLKVQPAELEDSGVYFCASSQAGNQPQHFGDGTRLSIL.

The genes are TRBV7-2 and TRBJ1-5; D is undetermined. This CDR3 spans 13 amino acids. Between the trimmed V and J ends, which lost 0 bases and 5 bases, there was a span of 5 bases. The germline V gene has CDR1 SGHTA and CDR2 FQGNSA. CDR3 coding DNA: TGTGCCAGCAGCTTAGCGGACGATCAGCCCCAGCATTTT. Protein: CASSLADDQPQHF.

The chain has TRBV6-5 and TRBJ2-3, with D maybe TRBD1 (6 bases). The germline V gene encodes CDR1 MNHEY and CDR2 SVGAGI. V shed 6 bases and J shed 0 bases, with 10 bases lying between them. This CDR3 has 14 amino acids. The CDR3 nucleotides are TGTGCCAGCAGGGGACACTATAGCACAGATACGCAGTATTTT. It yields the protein CASRGHYSTDTQYF.

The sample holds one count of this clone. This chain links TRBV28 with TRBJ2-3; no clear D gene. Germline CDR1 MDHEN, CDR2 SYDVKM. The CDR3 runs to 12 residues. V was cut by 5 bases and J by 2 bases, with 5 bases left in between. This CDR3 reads CASSLPTDTQYF. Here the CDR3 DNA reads TGTGCCAGCAGTCTACCCACAGATACGCAGTATTTT.

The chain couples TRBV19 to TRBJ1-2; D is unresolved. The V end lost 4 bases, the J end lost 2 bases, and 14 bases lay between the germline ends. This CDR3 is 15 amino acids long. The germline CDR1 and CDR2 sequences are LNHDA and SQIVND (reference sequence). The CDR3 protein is CASSTLGGLNYGYTF. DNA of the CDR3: TGTGCCAGTAGTACCCTGGGTGGGTTAAACTATGGCTACACCTTC. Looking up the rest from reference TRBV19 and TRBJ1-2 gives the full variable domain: DGGITQSPKYLFRKEGQNVTLSCEQNLNHDAMYWYRQDPGQGLRLIYYSQIVNDFQKGDIAEGYSVSREKKESFPLTVTSAQKNPTAFYLCASSTLGGLNYGYTFGSGTRLTVV.

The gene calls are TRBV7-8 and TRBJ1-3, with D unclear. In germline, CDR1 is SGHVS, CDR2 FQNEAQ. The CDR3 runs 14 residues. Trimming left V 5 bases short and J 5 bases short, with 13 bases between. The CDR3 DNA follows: TGTGCCAGCAGCCCGCGAGGGCCTAGAAACACCATATATTTT. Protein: CASSPRGPRNTIYF.

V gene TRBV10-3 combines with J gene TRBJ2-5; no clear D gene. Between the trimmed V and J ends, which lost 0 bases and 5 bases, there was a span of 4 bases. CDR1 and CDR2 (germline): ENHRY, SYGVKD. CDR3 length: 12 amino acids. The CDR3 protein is CAISESWETQYF. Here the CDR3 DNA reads TGTGCCATCAGTGAGTCGTGGGAGACCCAGTACTTC.